These 18 T cell receptor beta chains were sequenced from one sample in a study of blood T cell repertoires in COVID-19. Data came from immunoSEQ multiplex PCR; TCRdb stores just in-frame clones and leaves some out. The sample shows some 240,000 clones, approximately 83% of them seen only once. Sequencing was carried out using PBMCs or T cells enriched from blood (not recorded which). The receptors come from a woman aged 40 to 55 with acute COVID-19.

This clone was counted only a few times. V usage is TRBV4-1 and J usage is TRBJ2-1; 12 nucleotides align to TRBD2. V was pared by 3 bases and J by 6 bases, with 9 bases of the junction left unmatched. This CDR3 region has 17 residues. The V gene's germline CDR1 is MGHRA and CDR2 YSYEKL. The CDR3 coding sequence is TGCGCCAGCAGCCAGGGGGTTTGGGGACTAGCGGGCAATGAGCAGTTCTTC. Amino acids: CASSQGVWGLAGNEQFF.

V and J are TRBV29-1 and TRBJ1-2, with D tentatively TRBD1 (5 bases). V was cut by 4 bases and J by 8 bases, with 14 bases left in between. The germline V gene has CDR1 SQVTM and CDR2 ANQGSEA. This CDR3 spans 12 amino acids. The CDR3 nucleotides are TGCAGCGTTGCGGCGCCCGGGGGAGGCTACACCTTC. Protein sequence: CSVAAPGGGYTF.

This chain connects TRBV6-5 to TRBJ2-1; 8 bases map to TRBD2. CDR1 is MNHEY and CDR2 is SVGAGI in the germline V gene. The V gene end was trimmed by 10 bases and the J gene end by 1 base; junction bases not matched to a gene: 6. The CDR3 spans 14 residues. This CDR3 is CAISLAGSYNEQFF. In nucleotides, the CDR3 is TGTGCCATTTCCTTAGCGGGATCCTACAATGAGCAGTTCTTC.

V usage is TRBV12-3 or TRBV12-4 and J usage is TRBJ2-5, with 7 bases lining up with TRBD2. Unmatched junction bases numbered 4, after V lost 6 bases and J lost 3 bases. The CDR3 is 13 amino acids. This CDR3 is CASRRLAEETQYF. DNA of the CDR3: TGTGCCAGCAGGAGACTAGCAGAAGAGACCCAGTACTTC.

The V gene is TRBV3-1 (or the pseudogene TRBV3-2), the J gene TRBJ2-3; TRBD2 matches 15 bases. J gave up 2 bases and V 3 bases, and 6 bases lay outside the gene matches. The germline CDR1 and CDR2 sequences are LGHDT and YNNKEL (reference sequence). The CDR3 runs 18 residues. This CDR3 reads CASSHGLAGGPVTDTQYF. In nucleotides, the CDR3 is TGTGCCAGCAGCCACGGACTAGCGGGAGGGCCGGTCACAGATACGCAGTATTTT.

The chain employs TRBV6-5 and TRBJ2-5, with TRBD2 identical over 9 bases. This CDR3 contains 12 residues. From germline, CDR1 is MNHEY and CDR2 SVGAGI. Germline trimming cut 10 bases from V and 14 bases from J; bases unmatched to any gene: 14. As DNA, the CDR3 is TGTGCCACCAACCAAATTAGCGGGAGTCATTACTTC. Its protein is CATNQISGSHYF.

This chain uses TRBV29-1 with TRBJ2-3, with D possibly being TRBD2 (5 bases). Trimming removed 7 bases from V and 2 bases from J, with 19 bases in between. In germline, CDR1 is SQVTM, CDR2 ANQGSEA. The CDR3 is 15 amino acids. The CDR3 region has the DNA TGCAGCGCCCGGGCTGCGGGTATCTCCACAGATACGCAGTATTTT. This codes for CSARAAGISTDTQYF.

The V and J genes are TRBV5-4 and TRBJ2-7, with D perhaps matching TRBD2 (5 bases). This CDR3 comprises 14 residues. Trimming took 2 bases from V and 1 from J, leaving 10 bases between them. Germline assignment: CDR1 SGHNT and CDR2 YYREEE (reference sequence). CDR3 in amino acids: CASSFEAESYEQYF. For the CDR3, the DNA is TGTGCCAGCAGCTTCGAAGCGGAGTCCTACGAGCAGTACTTC.

This rearrangement joins TRBV19 to TRBJ1-4; D remains ambiguous. V dropped 1 base and J dropped 6 bases, with 12 bases sitting between them. This CDR3 region has 15 residues. Germline lookup yields CDR1 LNHDA and CDR2 SQIVND (reference sequence). This CDR3 reads CASSIVEQAYEKLFF. CDR3 coding DNA: TGTGCCAGTAGTATAGTCGAGCAGGCCTATGAAAAACTGTTTTTT. The complete variable domain, with remaining parts taken from reference TRBV19 and TRBJ1-4, reads DGGITQSPKYLFRKEGQNVTLSCEQNLNHDAMYWYRQDPGQGLRLIYYSQIVNDFQKGDIAEGYSVSREKKESFPLTVTSAQKNPTAFYLCASSIVEQAYEKLFFGSGTQLSVL.

The genes are TRBV20-1 and TRBJ2-5, with a tentative D call TRBD2 (7 bases). V was pared by 3 bases and J by 7 bases, with 9 bases between. The CDR3 has 11 residues. Germline values: CDR1 DFQATT, CDR2 SNEGSKA (reference sequence). Here the CDR3 reads CSARGGPTQYF. CDR3 DNA: TGCAGTGCTAGGGGGGGGCCGACCCAGTACTTC.

The chain has TRBV25-1 and TRBJ2-1; 7 positions agree with TRBD2. Germline CDR1 reads MGHDK; CDR2 reads SYGVNS. The CDR3 contains 12 residues. V was pared by 7 bases and J by 8 bases, with 5 bases of the junction left unmatched. In DNA form, the CDR3 reads TGTGCCAGCACAAATCGGGGGGATGAGCAGTTCTTC. Translation: CASTNRGDEQFF. The variable domain in full, with the rest retrieved from reference TRBV25-1 and TRBJ2-1, is EADIYQTPRYLVIGTGKKITLECSQTMGHDKMYWYQQDPGMELHLIHYSYGVNSTEKGDLSSESTVSRIRTEHFPLTLESARPSHTSQYLCASTNRGDEQFFGPGTRLTVL.

The V gene is TRBV5-6, the J gene TRBJ2-1, with 7 positions matching TRBD2. V lost 2 bases, J lost 5 bases, and 7 bases stayed unmatched. The CDR3 loop spans 15 amino acids. The V gene's germline CDR1 is SGHDT and CDR2 YYEEEE. CDR3 bases: TGTGCCAGCAGCTTCCTCCGGGGGGTCCACAATGAGCAGTTCTTC. This codes for CASSFLRGVHNEQFF.

The chain uses TRBV4-1 and TRBJ2-7; 9 bases agree with TRBD2. Germline CDR1 and CDR2: MGHRA and YSYEKL. Germline trimming cut 2 bases from V and 1 base from J; bases unmatched to any gene: 9. This CDR3 region has 17 residues. CDR3 region: CASSQFLLAGGSYEQYF. For the CDR3, the DNA is TGCGCCAGCAGCCAATTTCTTTTGGCGGGAGGGTCCTACGAGCAGTACTTC.

This chain links TRBV27 with TRBJ2-7; tentatively, D is TRBD1 (6 bases). Germline V gene sequence: CDR1 MNHEY, CDR2 SMNVEV (reference sequence). The CDR3 runs to 12 residues. V lost 8 bases and J 6 bases, leaving 14 bases between the germline ends. The DNA for the CDR3 is TGTGCCAGCGGGTCAGGGGTATTCGAGCAGTACTTC. Its translation is CASGSGVFEQYF.

This chain uses TRBV5-6 with TRBJ1-3, with D unclear. CDR1 and CDR2 (germline): SGHDT, YYEEEE. Trimming took 1 base from V and 3 from J, leaving 2 bases between them. The CDR3 is 12 residues long. CDR3 coding DNA: TGTGCCAGCAGCTTGCTTGGAAACACCATATATTTT. It yields the protein CASSLLGNTIYF.

The V and J genes are TRBV3-1 (or the pseudogene TRBV3-2) and TRBJ2-5, with D possibly being TRBD2 (5 bases). Germline CDR1 reads LGHDT; CDR2 reads YNNKEL (reference sequence). The CDR3 extends over 14 amino acids. Trimming took 0 bases from V and 4 from J, leaving 9 bases between them. The CDR3 DNA is TGTGCCAGCAGCCAAGAGGACTCCCTAGAGACCCAGTACTTC. It specifies CASSQEDSLETQYF.

The chain is built from TRBV6-4 and TRBJ1-6, with 7 bases matching TRBD1. There are 14 residues in the CDR3. Trimming at V came to 0 bases and at J to 7 bases, leaving 0 bases not matched to a gene. In germline, CDR1 is MRHNA, CDR2 SNTAGT. DNA of the CDR3: TGTGCCAGCAGTGACTCAGGGGGCAATTCACCCCTCCACTTT. It specifies CASSDSGGNSPLHF.

The chain couples TRBV7-3 to TRBJ2-1; D is uncertain. Germline V CDR1 and CDR2: SGHTA, FQGTGA. There are 14 residues in the CDR3. V lost 0 bases and J 9 bases, leaving 12 bases between the germline ends. CDR3 bases: TGTGCCAGCAGCTTAACGAGTATGTCGGGTGAGCAGTTCTTC. It translates to CASSLTSMSGEQFF. The variable domain in full, with the rest retrieved from reference TRBV7-3 and TRBJ2-1, is GAGVSQTPSNKVTEKGKYVELRCDPISGHTALYWYRQSLGQGPEFLIYFQGTGAADDSGLPNDRFFAVRPEGSVSTLKIQRTERGDSAVYLCASSLTSMSGEQFFGPGTRLTVL.